These 7 T cell receptor beta chains originate from one sample sequenced in a study of blood T cell repertoires in COVID-19. Sequencing was performed with immunoSEQ multiplex PCR; in TCRdb, only in-frame clones are kept and a portion is missing. The sample carries 110,000 or so clones, 84% recorded once. Source material: peripheral blood. These TCRs come from a woman of 80 years or more with active or convalescent COVID-19.

This clone was seen more than once but under ten times. This chain joins TRBV5-4 and TRBJ2-3; 8 positions match TRBD2. The germline gives CDR1 SGHNT, CDR2 YYREEE (reference sequence). Germline trimming cut 4 bases from V and 4 bases from J; bases unmatched to any gene: 8. The CDR3 is made up of 15 amino acids. This chain's CDR3 is CASSGGTSLADTQYF. The CDR3 DNA is TGTGCCAGCAGCGGCGGGACTAGTTTGGCAGATACGCAGTATTTT.

The chain carries TRBV28 and TRBJ1-2, with D hard to call. CDR1 is MDHEN, CDR2 SYDVKM, per germline. The CDR3 length is 10 residues. V was cut by 3 bases and J by 8 bases, with 4 bases left in between. CDR3 loop: CASSFRGYTF. CDR3 in DNA: TGTGCCAGCAGTTTCCGGGGCTACACCTTC.

The rearrangement links TRBV19 to TRBJ2-1, with D unclear. This CDR3 contains 12 residues. With 2 bases removed from V and 6 bases from J, the gap between germline ends came to 5 bases. In germline, CDR1 is LNHDA, CDR2 SQIVND (reference sequence). The CDR3 reads CASSIMANEQFF. The CDR3 DNA follows: TGTGCCAGTAGTATAATGGCCAATGAGCAGTTCTTC.

V and J are TRBV12-3 or TRBV12-4 and TRBJ2-1; 8 bases are a match to TRBD2. This CDR3 has 13 amino acids. J gave up 8 bases and V 6 bases, and 6 bases lay outside the gene matches. The CDR3: CASRTAGVDEQFF. CDR3 nucleotides: TGTGCCAGCAGAACAGCGGGAGTCGATGAGCAGTTCTTC.

V and J are TRBV5-1 and TRBJ1-1, with a tentative D call TRBD1 (6 bases). The germline V gene has CDR1 SGHRS and CDR2 YFSETQ. The CDR3 contains 15 residues. V shed 4 bases and J shed 1 base, with 14 bases lying between them. Here the CDR3 reads CASSRRGGPNTEAFF. CDR3 in DNA: TGCGCCAGCAGCCGCCGGGGGGGCCCGAACACTGAAGCTTTCTTT.

V is TRBV27 and J is TRBJ2-1; D may be TRBD2 (5 bases). Germline values: CDR1 MNHEY, CDR2 SMNVEV (reference sequence). The CDR3 spans 15 residues. Trimming removed 5 bases at V and 7 bases at J, with 18 bases between. CDR3 sequence reads: CASSPDPSTRNEQFF. CDR3 DNA sequence: TGTGCCAGCAGTCCTGACCCTAGTACTAGGAATGAGCAGTTCTTC.

The V gene is TRBV14, the J gene TRBJ2-5, with TRBD1 identical over 7 bases. The CDR3 has 14 residues. Germline values: CDR1 SGHDN, CDR2 FVKESK. The V gene end was trimmed by 4 bases and the J gene end by 1 base; junction bases not matched to a gene: 3. The CDR3 coding sequence is TGTGCCAGCAGCCCGGGGACAGTCCAAGAGACCCAGTACTTC. This translates into CASSPGTVQETQYF.